This T cell receptor beta chain was captured by sequencing in a study of glioma-infiltrating T cells. Using RNA template, CDR3s of TCR alpha and beta were amplified with iRepertoire arm-PCR. For one-step reverse transcription and amplification, about 90-400 ng of tissue mRNA or PBMC total RNA was used. TCRdb re-analysed the multiplex PCR reads in MiXCR, keeping a single row per CDR3 protein. The table has 150,000 to 200,000 distinct CDR3 sequences, around 40% seen once. The study, taken as a whole, reports: Very few CDR3 sequences were shared between tissue and blood. Above-expected tissue-blood divergence occurred in all gliomas, most in low-grade ones.

As to this clonotype: Antigen unknown.

Between the trimmed V and J ends, which lost 0 bases and 7 bases, there was a span of 10 bases. The CDR3 is 14 residues long. CDR1 and CDR2 from the germline V gene are SGHTA and FQGTGA. The receptor's source is a human donor with low-grade glioma or glioblastoma, undergoing nonglioma brain surgery, or in good health (not recorded which). V is TRBV7-3 and J is TRBJ2-1, with D perhaps being TRBD1 or TRBD2 (5 bases each). The sequenced sample consisted of glioma tissue, nonneoplastic brain tissue, or PBMCs (not recorded which). In DNA form, the CDR3 reads TGTGCCAGCAGCTTAACCGGGACGGATAATGAGCAGTTCTTC. It encodes CASSLTGTDNEQFF.